This T cell receptor beta chain was obtained from a study of cytomegalovirus exposure and HLA in healthy donors. Notes on the study in general: Later analysis identified 16,951 TCR beta sequences associated with HLA alleles, using a false discovery rate threshold of 0.05. Roughly uniform sequencing depth across donors was assumed, possibly incorrectly.

Regarding this clone: Its antigen is undetermined.

13 Jbeta primers and 60 Vbeta primers were used for the PCR. How the authors handled the data: Unique TCR beta chains totaled about 78 million in a later count, with 8.5 million to 12 million of them shared. Using immunoSEQ multiplex PCR, the repertoire was profiled, and TCRdb retains in-frame clones only, with some absent. The V and J calls and clone size were taken over from that table, and D and trimming were inferred from the DNA. Among around 210,000 clones listed, 70% to 90% were seen once. The V end lost 11 bases, the J end lost 6 bases, and 17 bases lay between the germline ends. This CDR3 has 13 amino acids. Germline assignment: CDR1 SNHLY and CDR2 FYNNEI.

The source is a girl between 2 and 10 years old in good health and CMV-seronegative. Sequenced sample: PBMCs. This chain links TRBV2 with TRBJ1-5, with a possible D match to TRBD1 (6 bases). Written as DNA, the CDR3 is TGTGCCGGGTCGCCAGGGGAAGGTCAGCCCCAGCATTTT. This translates into CAGSPGEGQPQHF. Full variable domain (outside the CDR3, taken from reference TRBV2 and TRBJ1-5): EPEVTQTPSHQVTQMGQEVILRCVPISNHLYFYWYRQILGQKVEFLVSFYNNEISEKSEIFDDQFSVERPDGSNFTLKIRSTKLEDSAMYFCAGSPGEGQPQHFGDGTRLSIL.